These T cell receptor beta chains were read from a single sample in a study of control samples from healthy donors and cancer patients. TCRdb keeps only in-frame clones here, not all; method: immunoSEQ multiplex PCR. The sample has around 150,000 clones; roughly 94% are singletons. Sequencing was carried out using PBMCs. The source of these receptors is a man aged 60 to 69 with colorectal cancer. Each CDR3 is given with its conserved first and last residue. The D gene is left open where the match is weak. Size is stated for part of the rows, as once, few or many counts, or as a class when the clone is expanded.

J gene: TRBJ1-6; D gene: NA; V gene: TRBV12-3/TRBV12-4; clone size: NA; CDR3 protein: CASSSDSHLIHF; CDR3 DNA: TGTGCCAGCAGTTCAGACAGCCATCTAATCCACTTT
J gene: TRBJ2-7; D gene: NA; V gene: TRBV4-3; clone size: NA; CDR3 protein: CASSQREGAEQYF; CDR3 DNA: TGCGCCAGCAGCCAACGGGAAGGGGCCGAGCAGTACTTC
J gene: TRBJ2-1; D gene: TRBD2; V gene: TRBV6-2/TRBV6-3; clone size: NA; CDR3 protein: CASTPRGDNEQFF; CDR3 DNA: TGTGCCAGCACCCCGCGGGGGGACAATGAGCAGTTCTTC
J gene: TRBJ2-3; D gene: TRBD1; V gene: TRBV24-1; clone size: NA; CDR3 protein: CATSEKTGHTDTQYF; CDR3 DNA: TGTGCCACCAGTGAGAAGACAGGGCACACAGATACGCAGTATTTT
J gene: TRBJ2-1; D gene: NA; V gene: TRBV3-1/TRBV3-2; clone size: NA; CDR3 protein: CASSQFGGAEGNEQFF; CDR3 DNA: TGTGCCAGCAGCCAATTCGGGGGAGCGGAGGGGAATGAGCAGTTCTTC
J gene: TRBJ1-1; D gene: NA; V gene: TRBV7-9; clone size: NA; CDR3 protein: CASSPPGGTEAFF; CDR3 DNA: TGTGCCAGCAGCCCCCCGGGTGGCACTGAAGCTTTCTTT
J gene: TRBJ1-5; D gene: TRBD1; V gene: TRBV10-3; clone size: once; CDR3 protein: CAISGGQANQPQHF; CDR3 DNA: TGTGCCATCAGTGGGGGACAGGCCAATCAGCCCCAGCATTTT
J gene: TRBJ1-2; D gene: TRBD1; V gene: TRBV19; clone size: NA; CDR3 protein: CASSIQGEHGYTF; CDR3 DNA: TGTGCCAGTAGTATACAGGGGGAACATGGCTACACCTTC
J gene: TRBJ1-4; D gene: NA; V gene: TRBV3-1/TRBV3-2; clone size: NA; CDR3 protein: CASSQWGPNEKLFF; CDR3 DNA: TGTGCCAGCAGCCAATGGGGTCCAAATGAAAAACTGTTTTTT
J gene: TRBJ1-5; D gene: NA; V gene: TRBV5-1; clone size: NA; CDR3 protein: CASSLAGLRDSNQPQHF; CDR3 DNA: TGCGCCAGCAGCTTGGCCGGATTAAGGGATAGCAATCAGCCCCAGCATTTT
J gene: TRBJ1-2; D gene: NA; V gene: TRBV6-5; clone size: NA; CDR3 protein: CASSYSRDNPYGYTF; CDR3 DNA: TGTGCCAGCAGTTACTCCAGGGATAATCCCTATGGCTACACCTTC
J gene: TRBJ2-1; D gene: TRBD2; V gene: TRBV5-1; clone size: NA; CDR3 protein: CASSLDGGSSYNEQFF; CDR3 DNA: TGCGCCAGCAGCTTGGATGGCGGGAGCTCCTACAATGAGCAGTTCTTC
J gene: TRBJ2-3; D gene: TRBD1; V gene: TRBV25-1; clone size: NA; CDR3 protein: CASSVPTGTGKTDTQYF; CDR3 DNA: TGTGCCAGCAGTGTCCCTACCGGGACAGGGAAGACAGATACGCAGTATTTT
J gene: TRBJ1-6; D gene: NA; V gene: TRBV9; clone size: few; CDR3 protein: CASSVSWTNSPLHF; CDR3 DNA: TGTGCCAGCAGCGTTAGCTGGACCAATTCACCCCTCCACTTT
J gene: TRBJ1-3; D gene: NA; V gene: TRBV19; clone size: NA; CDR3 protein: CASSSISGANTIYF; CDR3 DNA: TGTGCCAGTAGTAGTATTAGCGGTGCAAACACCATATATTTT
J gene: TRBJ1-5; D gene: NA; V gene: TRBV6-2/TRBV6-3; clone size: NA; CDR3 protein: CASSYYLNQPQHF; CDR3 DNA: TGTGCCAGCAGTTACTACCTCAATCAGCCCCAGCATTTT
J gene: TRBJ2-3; D gene: TRBD2; V gene: TRBV7-2; clone size: NA; CDR3 protein: CASSPRVWRGGLDTQYF; CDR3 DNA: TGTGCCAGCAGCCCGCGGGTCTGGCGGGGGGGCCTAGATACGCAGTATTTT
J gene: TRBJ2-5; D gene: TRBD2; V gene: TRBV11-3; clone size: NA; CDR3 protein: CASSSTSGDQETQYF; CDR3 DNA: TGTGCCAGCAGCTCGACTAGCGGGGACCAAGAGACCCAGTACTTC
J gene: TRBJ1-6; D gene: NA; V gene: TRBV5-1; clone size: NA; CDR3 protein: CASSLDRTSSYNSPLHF; CDR3 DNA: TGCGCCAGCAGCCTCGACAGGACTAGCTCCTATAATTCACCCCTCCACTTT
J gene: TRBJ2-2; D gene: NA; V gene: TRBV4-3; clone size: NA; CDR3 protein: CASSQDSSQTGELFF; CDR3 DNA: TGCGCCAGCAGCCAAGATAGCAGCCAGACCGGGGAGCTGTTTTTT
J gene: TRBJ2-7; D gene: TRBD1; V gene: TRBV5-1; clone size: NA; CDR3 protein: CASSLAGQGLYEQYF; CDR3 DNA: TGCGCCAGCAGCTTGGCAGGACAGGGGCTATACGAGCAGTACTTC
J gene: TRBJ2-3; D gene: NA; V gene: TRBV12-3/TRBV12-4; clone size: NA; CDR3 protein: CASRDGDTDTQYF; CDR3 DNA: TGTGCCAGCAGGGATGGGGACACAGATACGCAGTATTTT
J gene: TRBJ2-1; D gene: TRBD1; V gene: TRBV7-9; clone size: NA; CDR3 protein: CASSLGDRGGINEQFF; CDR3 DNA: TGTGCCAGCAGCTTAGGGGACAGGGGAGGGATCAATGAGCAGTTCTTC
J gene: TRBJ1-1; D gene: NA; V gene: TRBV10-2; clone size: NA; CDR3 protein: CASNPPGLVTEAFF; CDR3 DNA: TGCGCCAGCAATCCCCCAGGGCTTGTGACTGAAGCTTTCTTT
J gene: TRBJ2-3; D gene: NA; V gene: TRBV12-3/TRBV12-4; clone size: NA; CDR3 protein: CASSSSRDTQYF; CDR3 DNA: TGTGCCAGCAGCTCATCCCGCGATACGCAGTATTTT
J gene: TRBJ1-2; D gene: NA; V gene: TRBV7-2; clone size: NA; CDR3 protein: CASSLKGSYGYTF; CDR3 DNA: TGTGCCAGCAGCTTAAAGGGAAGCTATGGCTACACCTTC
J gene: TRBJ1-3; D gene: NA; V gene: TRBV19; clone size: NA; CDR3 protein: CATWDFGNTIYF; CDR3 DNA: TGTGCCACCTGGGACTTCGGAAACACCATATATTTT
J gene: TRBJ2-5; D gene: NA; V gene: TRBV3-1/TRBV3-2; clone size: NA; CDR3 protein: CASSLYIERGWKTQYF; CDR3 DNA: TGTGCCAGCAGCCTATATATCGAACGGGGGTGGAAGACCCAGTACTTC
J gene: TRBJ1-2; D gene: NA; V gene: TRBV9; clone size: NA; CDR3 protein: CASTRDVYGYTF; CDR3 DNA: TGTGCCAGCACCAGGGACGTTTATGGCTACACCTTC
J gene: TRBJ2-7; D gene: TRBD1; V gene: TRBV7-6; clone size: once; CDR3 protein: CASSLGGTGGYEQYF; CDR3 DNA: TGTGCCAGCAGCTTAGGCGGGACAGGGGGCTACGAGCAGTACTTC
J gene: TRBJ2-5; D gene: NA; V gene: TRBV27; clone size: NA; CDR3 protein: CASSLASQETQYF; CDR3 DNA: TGTGCCAGCAGTTTAGCCTCGCAAGAGACCCAGTACTTC
J gene: TRBJ1-2; D gene: TRBD1; V gene: TRBV7-2; clone size: NA; CDR3 protein: CASSSYDREKGYTF; CDR3 DNA: TGTGCCAGCAGCTCCTATGACAGGGAAAAGGGCTACACCTTC
J gene: TRBJ2-3; D gene: TRBD2; V gene: TRBV19; clone size: NA; CDR3 protein: CASSIARSGGSTDTQYF; CDR3 DNA: TGTGCCAGTAGTATAGCCCGGAGCGGGGGCAGCACAGATACGCAGTATTTT
J gene: TRBJ2-1; D gene: TRBD1; V gene: TRBV3-1/TRBV3-2; clone size: NA; CDR3 protein: CASSHNRGWGQFF; CDR3 DNA: TGTGCCAGCAGCCATAACAGGGGATGGGGGCAGTTCTTC
J gene: TRBJ2-7; D gene: TRBD1; V gene: TRBV9; clone size: NA; CDR3 protein: CASIGQGSYEQYF; CDR3 DNA: TGTGCCAGCATAGGACAGGGCTCCTACGAGCAGTACTTC
J gene: TRBJ1-3; D gene: TRBD1; V gene: TRBV5-4; clone size: NA; CDR3 protein: CASSRDRGSGNTIYF; CDR3 DNA: TGTGCCAGCAGCCGCGACAGGGGGTCAGGAAACACCATATATTTT
J gene: TRBJ1-2; D gene: NA; V gene: TRBV7-9; clone size: NA; CDR3 protein: CASSASSGAGGYTF; CDR3 DNA: TGTGCCAGCAGCGCCTCGTCGGGGGCAGGGGGCTACACCTTC
J gene: TRBJ2-3; D gene: TRBD1; V gene: TRBV6-5; clone size: NA; CDR3 protein: CASSYDPGQGSDTQYF; CDR3 DNA: TGTGCCAGCAGTTACGACCCTGGACAGGGGTCAGATACGCAGTATTTT
J gene: TRBJ1-2; D gene: TRBD1; V gene: TRBV23-1; clone size: NA; CDR3 protein: CASSQPPVQRQGNYGYTF; CDR3 DNA: TGCGCCAGCAGTCAACCACCTGTTCAAAGACAGGGGAACTATGGCTACACCTTC
J gene: TRBJ2-5; D gene: NA; V gene: TRBV30; clone size: NA; CDR3 protein: CAWSTGETQYF; CDR3 DNA: TGTGCCTGGAGTACGGGGGAGACCCAGTACTTC
J gene: TRBJ1-6; D gene: NA; V gene: TRBV5-4; clone size: NA; CDR3 protein: CASSLEQGNSPLHF; CDR3 DNA: TGTGCCAGCAGCTTGGAACAGGGTAATTCACCCCTCCACTTT
J gene: TRBJ2-7; D gene: NA; V gene: TRBV6-5; clone size: NA; CDR3 protein: CASSYEGYEQYF; CDR3 DNA: TGTGCCAGCAGTTACGAGGGCTACGAGCAGTACTTC
J gene: TRBJ2-7; D gene: TRBD2; V gene: TRBV7-2; clone size: NA; CDR3 protein: CASSSAGGGSYEQYF; CDR3 DNA: TGTGCCAGCAGCTCGGCGGGAGGGGGTTCCTACGAGCAGTACTTC
J gene: TRBJ1-4; D gene: NA; V gene: TRBV7-9; clone size: NA; CDR3 protein: CASSQAARLFF; CDR3 DNA: TGTGCCAGCAGCCAAGCCGCCAGACTGTTTTTT
J gene: TRBJ2-2; D gene: NA; V gene: TRBV10-3; clone size: NA; CDR3 protein: CAISVGTGSGELFF; CDR3 DNA: TGTGCCATCAGTGTTGGGACGGGCTCCGGGGAGCTGTTTTTT
J gene: TRBJ2-1; D gene: TRBD1; V gene: TRBV15; clone size: NA; CDR3 protein: CATSSQYVWSGQAHNEQFF; CDR3 DNA: TGTGCCACCAGCTCTCAGTACGTTTGGTCCGGACAGGCCCACAATGAGCAGTTCTTC